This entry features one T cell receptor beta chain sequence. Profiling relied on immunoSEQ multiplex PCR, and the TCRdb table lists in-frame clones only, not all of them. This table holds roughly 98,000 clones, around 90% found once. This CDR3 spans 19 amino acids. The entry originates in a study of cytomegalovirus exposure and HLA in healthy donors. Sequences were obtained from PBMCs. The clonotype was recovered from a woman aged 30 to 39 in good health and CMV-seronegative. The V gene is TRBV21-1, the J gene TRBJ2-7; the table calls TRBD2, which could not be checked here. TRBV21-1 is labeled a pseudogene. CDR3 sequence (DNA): TGTGCCAGCAGCCCGGATAGGAAGCTAGCGGGAGGTTTCTCCTACGAGCAGTACTTC. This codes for CASSPDRKLAGGFSYEQYF.